Below, one TCR beta chain is given with its context. It has no known antigen specificity. No base quality values were provided; no much bigger clone lies one nucleotide off. Unmatched junction bases come to 6, with V trimmed by 5 bases and J by 7 bases. CDR3 length: 12 amino acids, cysteine to phenylalanine. The entry retains the CDR3 DNA only, 36 bases that are in frame from base 1. According to the germline V gene (reference sequence), CDR1 reads GTSNPN and CDR2 reads SVGIG. The trial excluded patients who had a history of autoimmune disease or were on systemic immunosuppression. Peripheral blood for TCR sequencing was drawn from every dose cohort at baseline, at cycle 4 day 1 and at cycle 7 day 1. The samples were taken from a phase I, first-in-human, multicenter, open-label dose-escalation trial of ivuxolimab. Adults with locally advanced or metastatic melanoma, renal cell carcinoma, hepatocellular carcinoma or head and neck squamous cell carcinoma were enrolled in the trial. Before TCR sequencing, CD4+ T cells and CD8+ T cells were sorted from peripheral blood as separate populations.

The data are from a study of OX40 agonist ivuxolimab in advanced cancers. Concerning the study at large: Ivuxolimab was a fully human IgG2 agonistic monoclonal antibody targeting the costimulatory receptor OX40 (CD134). Among the approximately 50 dose-escalation patients, approximately 20 had hepatocellular carcinoma, roughly 15 melanoma, 9 renal cell carcinoma and 9 head and neck cancer. Intravenous ivuxolimab was administered to patients every 2 weeks at six dose levels: 0.01, 0.1, 0.3, 1.5, 3 and 10 mg/kg. In the dose-escalation cohort, 82.7% of patients were male, and the mean age was roughly 60 years with a range of about 20 to 80. Prior anti-PD-1, anti-PD-L1 or anti-CTLA-4 therapy was permitted, and less than 45% of dose-escalation patients had received checkpoint inhibitors. Peripheral TCRbeta sequencing aimed to test whether ivuxolimab altered TCR sequence diversity and caused clonal T-cell expansion. The monotherapy dose-escalation portion (N of about 57 patients) of the phase I ivuxolimab trial is reported in the paper. Three dose-escalation patients achieved partial responses, one with hepatocellular carcinoma and two with cutaneous melanoma. Study-wide conclusions, independent of this receptor: Low levels of normalized T-cell clonal expansion were also shown by some nonresponding patients. The antigen specificity of the peripheral T cells that underwent clonal expansion was not determined. In the 0.1-3.0 mg/kg groups, partial responders had among the lowest normalized peripheral clonal expansion, particularly in CD8+ T cells. At doses from 0.1 to 3.0 mg/kg, clonal expansion was seen in both CD4+ and CD8+ blood T cells between baseline and week 6. After ivuxolimab, expanded clones were on average more numerous among CD8+ T cells than among CD4+ T cells.

For sequencing of the TCRbeta CDR3 region, genomic DNA was extracted from the sorted cells. The immunoSEQ Assay was used for sequencing of TCRbeta CDR3 regions. The immuneACCESS repertoire file appears here via TCRdb, limited to in-frame rearrangements. These files lack a portion of the clones; in checked studies, under half of the deficit traces to unresolved V genes, and the cause of the others is not known. The table for this sample lists 90,000 to 100,000 clones; 91% of them were counted only once. The top ten constitute roughly 2.6% of the sample. This clonotype was obtained from an adult with an advanced solid tumor such as melanoma, head and neck, liver or kidney cancer. The rearrangement joined TRBV30 to TRBJ2-5, with 8 junctional bases fitting TRBD1. The specimen was CD4+ or CD8+ T cells sorted from blood, collected in a trial of the OX40 agonist ivuxolimab. In nucleotides, the sequence is TGTGCCTGGGGACAGGGAGTGGGGACCCAGTACTTC. Its protein product is CAWGQGVGTQYF.